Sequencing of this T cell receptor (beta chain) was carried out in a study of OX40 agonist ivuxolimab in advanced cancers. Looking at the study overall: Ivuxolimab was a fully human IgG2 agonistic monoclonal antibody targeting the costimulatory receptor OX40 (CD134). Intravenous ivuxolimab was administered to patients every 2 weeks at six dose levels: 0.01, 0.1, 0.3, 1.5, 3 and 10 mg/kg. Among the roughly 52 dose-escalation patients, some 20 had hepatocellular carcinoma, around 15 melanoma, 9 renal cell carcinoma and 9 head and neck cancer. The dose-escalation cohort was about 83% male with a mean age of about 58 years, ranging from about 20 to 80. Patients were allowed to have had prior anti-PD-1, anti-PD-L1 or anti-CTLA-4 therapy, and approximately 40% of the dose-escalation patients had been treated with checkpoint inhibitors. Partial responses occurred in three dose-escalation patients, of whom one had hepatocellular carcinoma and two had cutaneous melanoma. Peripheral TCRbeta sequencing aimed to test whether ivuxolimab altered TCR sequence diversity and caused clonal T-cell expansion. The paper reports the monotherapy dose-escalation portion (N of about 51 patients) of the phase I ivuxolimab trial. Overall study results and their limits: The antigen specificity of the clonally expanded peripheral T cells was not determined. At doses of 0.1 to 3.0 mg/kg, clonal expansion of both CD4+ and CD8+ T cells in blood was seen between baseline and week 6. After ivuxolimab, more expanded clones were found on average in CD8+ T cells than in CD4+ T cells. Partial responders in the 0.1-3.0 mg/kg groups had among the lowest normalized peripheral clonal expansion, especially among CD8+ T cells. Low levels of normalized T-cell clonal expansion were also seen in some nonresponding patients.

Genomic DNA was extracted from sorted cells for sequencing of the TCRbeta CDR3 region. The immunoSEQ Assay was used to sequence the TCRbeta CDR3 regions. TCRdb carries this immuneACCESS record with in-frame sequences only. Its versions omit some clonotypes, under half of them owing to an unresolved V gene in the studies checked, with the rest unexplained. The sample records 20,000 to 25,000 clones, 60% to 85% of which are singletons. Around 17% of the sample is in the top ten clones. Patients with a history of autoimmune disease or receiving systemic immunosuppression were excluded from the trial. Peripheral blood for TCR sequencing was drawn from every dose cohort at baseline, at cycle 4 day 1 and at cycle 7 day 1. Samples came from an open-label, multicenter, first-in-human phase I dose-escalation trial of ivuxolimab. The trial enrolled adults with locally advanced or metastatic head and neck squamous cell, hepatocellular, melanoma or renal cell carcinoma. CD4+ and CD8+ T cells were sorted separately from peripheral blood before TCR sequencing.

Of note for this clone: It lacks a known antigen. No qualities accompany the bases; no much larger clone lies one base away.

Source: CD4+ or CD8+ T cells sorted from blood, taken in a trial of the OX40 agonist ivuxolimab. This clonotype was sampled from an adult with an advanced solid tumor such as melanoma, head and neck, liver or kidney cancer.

The CDR3 protein is CASMANWPSEQYF. The sequenced DNA is TGCGCCAGCATGGCCAACTGGCCTTCCGAGCAGTACTTC. In this chain, TRBV5-1 is recombined with TRBJ2-7, with the D gene not clear enough to name. The CDR3, from cysteine to phenylalanine, totals 13 residues. Left in the record is the CDR3 DNA by itself, 39 bases read in frame from the first base. Via the germline V gene, CDR1 is SGHRS and CDR2 YFSETQ. The trim is 6 bases for V and 6 bases for J, with a gap of 16 bases between the germline ends.